The T cell receptor (beta chain) under discussion was sequenced for a study of CD8 T cells in Susac syndrome. This clonotype has more than one count but fewer than ten. The germline gives CDR1 DFQATT, CDR2 SNEGSKA (reference sequence). The CDR3 has 16 residues. The ends lost 3 bases at V and 6 bases at J; junction bases unmatched: 11. Random hexamers were used to reverse transcribe an amount of about 0.5 to 1 ug RNA. From the immunoSEQ multiplex PCR reads, TCRdb called clonotypes with MiXCR, one entry per CDR3 protein. The top ten clones hold about 0.3% of a sample with some 22,000 distinct CDR3 sequences, around 94% of them seen once.

Source material: CD8+ T cells from PBMCs. The sequence derives from a human donor in good health. The V and J genes are TRBV20-1 and TRBJ2-3; 11 bases are shared with TRBD2. The CDR3 DNA reads as TGCAGTGCTAGCCCCCTACTAGCGGGGGTCTCGGATACGCAGTATTTT. This gives the protein CSASPLLAGVSDTQYF.